The table lists the clone carrying this T cell receptor beta chain with a few counts. V was clipped by 2 bases and J by 0 bases, with 5 bases between them. This CDR3 spans 13 amino acids. Germline CDR1 is SGHTA and CDR2 is FQGNSA. The data were taken from a study of early T cells in non-severe SARS-CoV-2 infection. TCRdb used MiXCR to reprocess the 5' RACE reads, holding one entry per CDR3 protein. The sample has 85,000 to 100,000 distinct CDR3 sequences, 11% seen once. The sequenced sample consisted of whole blood. The chain recombines TRBV7-2 with TRBJ2-7; D gene uncertain. The origin of this receptor is an adult who was a healthcare worker with PCR-confirmed SARS-CoV-2 infection or an uninfected control (not recorded which). The DNA for the CDR3 is TGTGCCAGCAGCTTAAGCCCCTCCTACGAGCAGTACTTC. Amino acid sequence: CASSLSPSYEQYF.